These 14 T cell receptor beta chains came from one sample sequenced in a study of cytomegalovirus exposure and HLA in healthy donors. PCR used 60 Vbeta primers and 13 Jbeta primers. Measured with immunoSEQ multiplex PCR; TCRdb has only the in-frame clones, and not every one. Of nearly 200,000 clones listed, over 70% are singletons. The specimen was PBMCs. The receptors come from a man aged 30 to 39 in good health and CMV-seronegative.

Here the CDR3 DNA reads TGTGCCAGCCACCGCGGGAGGGACAATGAGCAGTTCTTC. It yields the protein CASHRGRDNEQFF. This chain links TRBV6-5 with TRBJ2-1; TRBD2 agrees at 9 bases. Trimming took 8 bases from V and 5 from J; bases not matched to a gene: 4. This CDR3 has 13 residues. The germline gives CDR1 MNHEY, CDR2 SVGAGI.

V usage is TRBV28 and J usage is TRBJ1-4; D might be TRBD1 (5 bases). The CDR3 is made up of 15 amino acids. The germline CDR1 and CDR2 sequences are MDHEN and SYDVKM. V was clipped by 6 bases and J by 5 bases, with 16 bases between them. The CDR3 DNA sequence: TGTGCCAGCAGCCTCCTGGGGGGTTCCAATGAAAAACTGTTTTTT. This translates into CASSLLGGSNEKLFF.

A single count supports this clone. The rearrangement links TRBV6-1 to TRBJ1-1; D is unresolved. The CDR3 length is 15 residues. The ends were cut back, 4 bases at V and 1 base at J, with 13 bases in the middle. Germline lookup yields CDR1 MNHNS and CDR2 SASEGT. Here the CDR3 DNA reads TGTGCCAGCAGTGGCGCCCTAGGAACGAACACTGAAGCTTTCTTT. As protein: CASSGALGTNTEAFF.

The gene calls are TRBV7-2 and TRBJ2-3, with D perhaps matching TRBD2 (5 bases). The germline V gene has CDR1 SGHTA and CDR2 FQGNSA. The CDR3 runs 16 residues. Trimming took 5 bases from V and 0 from J, leaving 15 bases between them. This chain's CDR3 is CASSPRGLASTDTQYF. The CDR3 DNA reads as TGTGCCAGCAGCCCCCGTGGGCTAGCCAGCACAGATACGCAGTATTTT.

The chain has TRBV28 and TRBJ2-2, with TRBD1 matching 8 bases. The CDR3 extends over 14 amino acids. In germline, CDR1 is MDHEN, CDR2 SYDVKM. Unmatched junction bases numbered 7, after V lost 7 bases and J lost 6 bases. DNA for the CDR3: TGTGCCAGCACCCTAACAGGGGGTTCCGGGGAGCTGTTTTTT. This encodes CASTLTGGSGELFF.

The chain employs TRBV5-4 and TRBJ2-3, with TRBD2 identical over 12 bases. Germline lookup yields CDR1 SGHNT and CDR2 YYREEE (reference sequence). V lost 1 base, J lost 3 bases, and 6 bases stayed unmatched. The CDR3 length is 17 residues. The CDR3 loop is CASSLRTSGIFTDTQYF. In nucleotides, the CDR3 is TGTGCCAGCAGCTTGAGGACTAGCGGGATTTTTACAGATACGCAGTATTTT.

The CDR3 region is CATATGPTYEQYF. In DNA, the CDR3 is TGTGCCACCGCGACAGGACCAACCTACGAGCAGTACTTC. The V gene is TRBV6-5, the J gene TRBJ2-7; maybe TRBD1 (6 bases). The CDR3 has 13 residues. Germline V gene sequence: CDR1 MNHEY, CDR2 SVGAGI. The germline V and J ends were trimmed by 10 bases and 2 bases, with 15 bases remaining between them.

The CDR3 region is CASSVGTATSNDGYTF. The CDR3, as DNA: TGTGCCAGCAGCGTAGGAACAGCTACTTCTAATGATGGCTACACCTTC. The V and J genes are TRBV9 and TRBJ1-2; unclear D gene. CDR1 and CDR2 from the germline V gene are SGDLS and YYNGEE. The CDR3 totals 16 residues. V was clipped by 0 bases and J by 6 bases, with 18 bases between them.

The rearrangement links TRBV10-3 to TRBJ1-2; 8 bases align to TRBD1. From germline, CDR1 is ENHRY and CDR2 SYGVKD. This CDR3 comprises 12 residues. V shed 7 bases and J 8 bases; nucleotides not matched to a gene: 6. The CDR3 nucleotides are TGTGCCATCAACCAGGGGGCTAGGGGCTACACCTTC. Translation gives CAINQGARGYTF.

The table lists this clone with a few counts. V gene TRBV6-4 combines with J gene TRBJ2-7; D may be TRBD1 (6 bases). Germline V CDR1 and CDR2: MRHNA, SNTAGT. The germline V and J ends were trimmed by 6 bases and 3 bases, with 15 bases remaining between them. The CDR3 covers 14 residues. This CDR3 reads CASRAGVGDYEQYF. The CDR3, as DNA: TGTGCCAGCAGGGCAGGGGTAGGGGACTACGAGCAGTACTTC.

The CDR3 protein is CASSPRTSGEADEQFF. Written as DNA, the CDR3 is TGTGCCAGCAGCCCGAGGACTAGCGGGGAGGCGGATGAGCAGTTCTTC. The chain couples TRBV5-4 to TRBJ2-1; 12 bases map to TRBD2. Unmatched junction bases numbered 10, after V lost 4 bases and J lost 8 bases. There are 16 residues in the CDR3. CDR1 and CDR2 (germline): SGHNT, YYREEE (reference sequence).

This clone was observed a few times. The rearrangement joins TRBV10-3 to TRBJ1-1; 8 bases line up with TRBD1. The germline gives CDR1 ENHRY, CDR2 SYGVKD. Trimming at V came to 6 bases and at J to 5 bases, leaving 11 bases not matched to a gene. CDR3 length: 15 residues. The CDR3, as DNA: TGTGCCATCAGGGGGGCCGGGACAGGACTAACTGAAGCTTTCTTT. Amino acids: CAIRGAGTGLTEAFF.

This chain links TRBV7-2 with TRBJ2-3; a possible D gene is TRBD1 (7 bases). This CDR3 is 16 amino acids long. V shed 4 bases and J shed 4 bases, with 18 bases lying between them. Germline lookup yields CDR1 SGHTA and CDR2 FQGNSA. CDR3 sequence (DNA): TGTGCCAGCAGCTCGACAGGGACGGCTAGCGCAGATACGCAGTATTTT. As protein: CASSSTGTASADTQYF.

In this sample, this clone turned up once. The chain carries TRBV18 and TRBJ2-7; 7 bases agree with TRBD1. CDR3 length equals 14 residues. The germline CDR1 and CDR2 sequences are KGHSH and LQKENI. The V gene end was trimmed by 6 bases and the J gene end by 1 base; junction bases not matched to a gene: 6. This CDR3 is CASSPDRASYEQYF. The CDR3 coding sequence is TGTGCCAGCTCTCCCGACAGGGCGTCCTACGAGCAGTACTTC.